The clone carrying this TCR beta chain was detected many times. Described time point: newly diagnosed GD, antithyroid drugs for less than 3 months. PBMC-extracted RNA yielded the TCR library. Arm-PCR of CDR3 regions with iRepertoire HTBI primers generated TCR beta libraries. MiXCR, applied by TCRdb to the multiplex PCR reads, yields one record per CDR3 protein. The sample lists 410,000 or so distinct CDR3 sequences, more than 13% occurring once. These data originate in a study of regulatory T cells in long-lasting Graves disease. J was trimmed by 4 bases and V by 5 bases; bases with no gene match: 15. The germline CDR1 and CDR2 sequences are SEHNR and FQNEAQ (reference sequence). The CDR3 contains 17 residues. These same records also appear under a second study, on T cells in Graves' hyperthyroidism and ophthalmopathy.

The receptor's source is a woman aged 25 to 39 with Graves disease. This sample comprised peripheral blood mononuclear cells (PBMCs), obtained at new diagnosis, from a patient treated with antithyroid drugs. V and J are TRBV7-9 and TRBJ2-3, with TRBD2 matching over 7 bases. The DNA of the CDR3 is TGTGCCAGCAGCGTCGCTAGCGGCCTGGAGATTGCAGATACGCAGTATTTT. This codes for CASSVASGLEIADTQYF.